The source of this T cell receptor beta chain is a study of blood T cell repertoires in COVID-19. About the study: Nucleic acid was either cDNA or gDNA, and it came from T cells, B-cell-depleted T cells, or PBMCs.

Original methodology: Reference gene primer amplification yielded estimated nucleated cell counts. This table comes from immunoSEQ multiplex PCR, and its TCRdb copy is limited to in-frame clones, with some not included. V and J calls and clone size follow that table, whereas D and trimming were derived from the DNA. The sample includes 100,000 to 150,000 clones, more than 80% of them seen just once. The ends lost 0 bases at V and 3 bases at J; junction bases unmatched: 5. CDR3 length: 16 residues. Per the germline V gene, CDR1 is SEHNR and CDR2 is FQNEAQ (reference sequence). This receptor was identified in a woman aged 55-69 years with acute or convalescent COVID-19. The rearrangement joins TRBV7-9 to TRBJ1-5; TRBD1 matches at 7 bases. Sequencing was done on a sample of peripheral blood. The CDR3 region has the DNA TGTGCCAGCAGCTTAGCTTCGGGACAGCCCAATCAGCCCCAGCATTTT. It yields the protein CASSLASGQPNQPQHF. Based on the CDR3 plus reference TRBV7-9 and TRBJ1-5, the full variable domain is DTGVSQNPRHKITKRGQNVTFRCDPISEHNRLYWYRQTLGQGPEFLTYFQNEAQLEKSRLLSDRFSAERPKGSFSTLEIQRTEQGDSAMYLCASSLASGQPNQPQHFGDGTRLSIL.